Here is one T cell receptor beta chain with its context. CDR1 and CDR2 from the germline V gene are SGHDN and FVKESK. The CDR3 is 15 amino acids. V was trimmed by 1 base and J by 0 bases, leaving 9 bases between them. The assay was immunoSEQ multiplex PCR, and TCRdb's table has in-frame clones only and misses some. The table lists 35,000 to 45,000 clones, about 90% of them singletons. The data belong to a study of PD-L1 blockade in urothelial cancer. In the study overall: Men with urothelial cancer arising in the bladder made up about nine tenths of the roughly 29 patients. Blood was analyzed 3 weeks (second dose) and 6 weeks after treatment start.

Noted time point: peripheral blood 6 weeks after treatment start. The study collected 1 to 8 samples per patient, pretreatment and on-treatment. The chain couples TRBV14 to TRBJ2-5, with D tentatively TRBD1 (5 bases). The sample was PBMCs, taken around atezolizumab (anti-PD-L1) treatment. This TCR was recovered from a man aged 70 or older with urothelial cancer. The CDR3 sequence: CASSQGQRNQETQYF. The CDR3 coding sequence is TGTGCCAGCAGCCAAGGACAGAGGAACCAAGAGACCCAGTACTTC.